This paragraph covers one T cell receptor (beta chain) sequence. These data belong to a study of shared clonotypes between healthy human individuals. TCRdb keeps only in-frame clones here, not all; method: immunoSEQ multiplex PCR. In the table there are 2 million to 2.5 million clones, 90% to 95% of which are singletons. This clonotype was obtained from a man younger than 35 in good health. Sequenced input: naive CD4+ T cells sorted from blood. Subset given: CD45RA+ positively selected.

The CDR3 protein is CASRDTGRFDHSPLHF. Written as DNA, the CDR3 is TGTGCCAGTAGGGATACGGGGAGGTTCGATCATTCACCCCTCCACTTT. This chain connects TRBV19 to TRBJ1-6; D ambiguous. V gave up 6 bases and J gave up 8 bases, with 20 bases separating them. Looked up from germline, CDR1 is LNHDA and CDR2 is SQIVND (reference sequence). The CDR3 covers 16 residues.